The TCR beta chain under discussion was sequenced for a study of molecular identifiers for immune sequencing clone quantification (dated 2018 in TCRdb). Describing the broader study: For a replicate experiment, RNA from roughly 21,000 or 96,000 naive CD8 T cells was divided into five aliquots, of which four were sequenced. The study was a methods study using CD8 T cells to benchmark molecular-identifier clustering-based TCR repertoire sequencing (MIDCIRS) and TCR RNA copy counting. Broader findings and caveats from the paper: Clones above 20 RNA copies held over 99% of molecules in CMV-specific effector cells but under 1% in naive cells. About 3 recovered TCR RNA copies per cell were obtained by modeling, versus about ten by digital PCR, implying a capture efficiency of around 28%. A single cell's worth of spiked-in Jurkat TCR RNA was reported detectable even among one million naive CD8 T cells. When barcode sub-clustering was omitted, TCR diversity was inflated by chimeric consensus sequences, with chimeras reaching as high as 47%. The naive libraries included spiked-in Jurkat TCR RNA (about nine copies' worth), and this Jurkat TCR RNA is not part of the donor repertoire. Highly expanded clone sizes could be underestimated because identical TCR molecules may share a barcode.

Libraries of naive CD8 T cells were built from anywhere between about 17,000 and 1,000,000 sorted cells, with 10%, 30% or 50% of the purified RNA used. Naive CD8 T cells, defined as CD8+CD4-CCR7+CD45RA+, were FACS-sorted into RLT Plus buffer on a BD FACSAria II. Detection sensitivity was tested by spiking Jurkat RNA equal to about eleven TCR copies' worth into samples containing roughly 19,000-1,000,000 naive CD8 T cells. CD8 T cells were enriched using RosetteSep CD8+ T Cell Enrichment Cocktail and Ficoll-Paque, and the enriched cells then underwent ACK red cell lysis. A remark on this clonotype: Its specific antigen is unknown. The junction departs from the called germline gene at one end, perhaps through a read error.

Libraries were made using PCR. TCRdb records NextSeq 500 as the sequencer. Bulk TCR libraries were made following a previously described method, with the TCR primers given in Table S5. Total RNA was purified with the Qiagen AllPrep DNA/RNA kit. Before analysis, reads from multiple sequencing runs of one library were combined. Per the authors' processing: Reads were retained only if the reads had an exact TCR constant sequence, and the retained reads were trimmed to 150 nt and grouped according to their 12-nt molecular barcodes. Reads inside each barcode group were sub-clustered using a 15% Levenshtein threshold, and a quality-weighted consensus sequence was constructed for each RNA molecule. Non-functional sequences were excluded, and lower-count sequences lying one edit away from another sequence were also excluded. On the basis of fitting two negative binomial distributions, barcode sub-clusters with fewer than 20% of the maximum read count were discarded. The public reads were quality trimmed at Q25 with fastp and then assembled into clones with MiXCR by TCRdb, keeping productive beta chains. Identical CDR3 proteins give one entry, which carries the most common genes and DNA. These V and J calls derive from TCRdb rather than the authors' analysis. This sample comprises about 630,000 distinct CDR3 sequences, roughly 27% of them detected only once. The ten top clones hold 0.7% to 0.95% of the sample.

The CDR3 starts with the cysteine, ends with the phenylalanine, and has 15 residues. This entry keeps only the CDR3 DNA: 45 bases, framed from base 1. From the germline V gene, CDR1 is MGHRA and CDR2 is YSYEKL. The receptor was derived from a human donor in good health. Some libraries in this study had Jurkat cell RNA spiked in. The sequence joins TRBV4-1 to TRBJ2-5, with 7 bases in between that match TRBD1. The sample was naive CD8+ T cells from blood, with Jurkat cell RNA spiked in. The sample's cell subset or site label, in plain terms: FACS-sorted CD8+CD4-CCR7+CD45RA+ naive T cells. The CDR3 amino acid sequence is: CASSPFRDSQEPQYF. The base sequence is TGCGCCAGCAGCCCGTTTAGGGACAGCCAAGAGCCCCAGTACTTC.